The rows below give T cell receptor beta chains drawn from one sample of a study of cytomegalovirus exposure and HLA in healthy donors. The protocol was immunoSEQ multiplex PCR, while the TCRdb copy is restricted to in-frame clones and leaves out a portion. There are roughly 200,000 clones in the sample; around 80% occur only once, and approximately 2% lies in the top ten. The source material was PBMCs. These receptors were collected from a man aged 30-40 years in good health and CMV-seronegative. CDR3s include the opening cysteine and the closing phenylalanine or tryptophan. D genes are given only for firm matches. Size is stated for part of the rows, as once, few or many counts, or as a class when the clone is expanded.

d_call	v_call	clone_size	j_call	cdr3_aa	cdr3_nt
-	TRBV25-1	once	TRBJ2-2	CASSDSRQTNTGELFF	TGTGCCAGCAGTGATTCGCGACAGACGAACACCGGGGAGCTGTTTTTT
-	TRBV6-5	few	TRBJ2-7	CASSSLYEQYF	TGTGCCAGCAGTTCTCTCTACGAGCAGTACTTC
-	TRBV4-1	once	TRBJ2-2	CASSQVSRGWTGELFF	TGCGCCAGCAGCCAAGTATCTAGGGGTTGGACCGGGGAGCTGTTTTTT
TRBD1	TRBV30	-	TRBJ2-6	CAWSRRTGWGSGANVLTF	TGTGCCTGGAGTCGAAGGACAGGGTGGGGATCTGGGGCCAACGTCCTGACTTTC
-	TRBV7-9	-	TRBJ1-1	CASSLLAGSTEAFF	TGTGCCAGCAGCTTACTGGCAGGATCCACTGAAGCTTTCTTT
TRBD1	TRBV9	-	TRBJ2-1	CASSVSGTGGRFDEQFF	TGTGCCAGCAGCGTTTCCGGGACAGGGGGCCGGTTCGATGAGCAGTTCTTC
TRBD1	TRBV11-3	-	TRBJ1-2	CASSLIGTGDHGYTF	TGTGCCAGCAGCTTAATCGGGACAGGGGACCATGGCTACACCTTC
-	TRBV27	once	TRBJ1-1	CASSLSIVSTEAFF	TGTGCCAGCAGTTTATCGATAGTTAGCACTGAAGCTTTCTTT
-	TRBV27	-	TRBJ1-1	CASSPRQLREDSGGTEAFF	TGTGCCAGCAGTCCTAGACAGTTGCGTGAGGACAGTGGTGGCACTGAAGCTTTCTTT
TRBD2	TRBV18	-	TRBJ2-5	CASSLQGGLETQYF	TGTGCCAGCTCACTCCAGGGAGGGCTAGAGACCCAGTACTTC
TRBD2	TRBV7-9	-	TRBJ2-3	CASTGGRTSGTPTDTQYF	TGTGCCAGCACCGGAGGGAGGACTAGCGGGACCCCCACAGATACGCAGTATTTT
-	TRBV4-1	-	TRBJ2-3	CASSQSGTTSTDTQYF	TGCGCCAGCAGCCAATCGGGGACAACTAGCACAGATACGCAGTATTTT
TRBD1	TRBV27	-	TRBJ1-5	CASSPQRRGRNQPQHF	TGTGCCAGCAGTCCACAACGCAGGGGGCGCAATCAGCCCCAGCATTTT
TRBD1	TRBV29-1	few	TRBJ2-7	CSVEGQGIYEQYF	TGCAGCGTTGAGGGACAGGGTATCTACGAGCAGTACTTC
TRBD2	TRBV29-1	-	TRBJ2-7	CSVPGTSGRTYEQYF	TGCAGCGTCCCCGGGACTAGCGGGCGGACCTACGAGCAGTACTTC
TRBD1	TRBV30	once	TRBJ2-7	CAWSLNPEGQRYEQYF	TGTGCCTGGAGTCTCAATCCAGAGGGACAGCGCTACGAGCAGTACTTC
TRBD1	TRBV2	-	TRBJ1-2	CADRGPNYGYTF	TGTGCTGACAGGGGGCCTAACTATGGCTACACCTTC
-	TRBV28	-	TRBJ2-5	CASSIQGAETQYF	TGTGCCAGCAGTATACAGGGTGCGGAGACCCAGTACTTC
TRBD1	TRBV7-3	-	TRBJ1-1	CASSLLGGGTEAFF	TGTGCCAGCAGCTTACTAGGGGGCGGTACTGAAGCTTTCTTT
-	TRBV7-6	once	TRBJ1-1	CASSLGGVYTEAFF	TGTGCCAGCAGCTTAGGGGGGGTTTACACTGAAGCTTTCTTT
TRBD1	TRBV27	-	TRBJ2-7	CASSRQGSSYEQYF	TGTGCCAGCAGTAGACAGGGAAGCTCCTACGAGCAGTACTTC
TRBD2	TRBV7-9	-	TRBJ2-1	CASSHYGLAGGEQFF	TGTGCCAGCAGTCATTACGGACTAGCGGGAGGGGAGCAGTTCTTC
TRBD2	TRBV5-1	-	TRBJ2-1	CASSFGTSVNEQFF	TGCGCCAGCAGCTTTGGAACTAGCGTAAATGAGCAGTTCTTC
-	TRBV18	-	TRBJ2-1	CASSPFRDFNEQFF	TGTGCCAGCTCACCTTTTCGGGACTTCAATGAGCAGTTCTTC
-	TRBV7-9	-	TRBJ2-3	CASSAPGLSTDTQYF	TGTGCCAGCAGCGCGCCGGGACTTTCCACAGATACGCAGTATTTT
-	TRBV5-4	-	TRBJ1-2	CASSLGYSAYGYTF	TGTGCCAGCAGCTTGGGCTACAGTGCCTATGGCTACACCTTC
-	TRBV27	-	TRBJ1-2	CASSPKMGQGYTF	TGTGCCAGCAGTCCCAAGATGGGGCAGGGCTACACCTTC
-	TRBV25-1	-	TRBJ2-4	CASSPGHLAKNIQYF	TGTGCCAGCAGCCCGGGACACTTAGCCAAAAACATTCAGTACTTC
TRBD2	TRBV30	-	TRBJ2-7	CAWSSLAGVSEQYF	TGTGCCTGGAGTTCACTAGCGGGAGTCTCCGAGCAGTACTTC
TRBD2	TRBV11-2	-	TRBJ2-5	CASSLGLGGSSSETQYF	TGTGCCAGCAGCTTAGGTTTGGGCGGGAGTTCCTCAGAGACCCAGTACTTC
TRBD1	TRBV27	-	TRBJ1-4	CASSFKGQGKLFF	TGTGCCAGCAGCTTTAAGGGACAGGGTAAACTGTTTTTT
TRBD1	TRBV5-1	-	TRBJ2-4	CASSSTGAGRGNIQYF	TGCGCCAGCAGCTCCACAGGGGCTGGGCGAGGAAACATTCAGTACTTC
-	TRBV14	-	TRBJ2-7	CASSRTLAESYEQYF	TGTGCCAGCAGCCGGACTTTGGCGGAGAGCTACGAGCAGTACTTC
-	TRBV6-6	-	TRBJ2-5	CASSYGPGAQETQYF	TGTGCCAGCAGTTACGGACCGGGAGCGCAAGAGACCCAGTACTTC
-	TRBV6-6	-	TRBJ2-5	CASSPGPDQETQYF	TGTGCCAGCAGCCCAGGGCCCGACCAAGAGACCCAGTACTTC
-	TRBV28	few	TRBJ2-6	CASSLPHATHSGANVLTF	TGTGCCAGCAGTTTACCCCACGCTACTCACTCTGGGGCCAACGTCCTGACTTTC
TRBD1	TRBV6-1	-	TRBJ2-7	CASIKGDSSYEQYF	TGTGCCAGCATCAAGGGGGACAGCTCCTACGAGCAGTACTTC
-	TRBV5-1	-	TRBJ2-7	CASKSCESMCEQYF	TGCGCCAGCAAGTCCTGCGAATCCATGTGCGAGCAGTACTTC
TRBD1	TRBV18	-	TRBJ2-7	CASSLQGAVYEQYF	TGTGCCAGCTCATTACAGGGGGCGGTCTACGAGCAGTACTTC
TRBD2	TRBV5-1	few	TRBJ2-3	CASSSGLAGVSDTQYF	TGCGCCAGCAGCTCGGGACTAGCGGGAGTATCAGATACGCAGTATTTT
TRBD1	TRBV6-6	-	TRBJ1-6	CASSLGQGAQSPLHF	TGTGCCAGCAGTTTAGGACAGGGGGCGCAATCACCCCTCCACTTT
TRBD1	TRBV7-9	-	TRBJ1-5	CASSPVTGRNQPQHF	TGTGCCAGCAGCCCGGTGACAGGGCGCAATCAGCCCCAGCATTTT
-	TRBV14	once	TRBJ2-2	CASSQYSGAIAGELFF	TGTGCCAGCAGCCAATATTCAGGGGCTATCGCCGGGGAGCTGTTTTTT
-	TRBV1	-	TRBJ2-1	CTSSQQTSGGSYNEQFF	TGCACCAGCAGCCAACAGACTAGCGGGGGTTCCTACAATGAGCAGTTCTTC
-	TRBV6-5	-	TRBJ2-2	CASSYLTRTGELFF	TGTGCCAGCAGTTATCTGACTAGAACCGGGGAGCTGTTTTTT
-	TRBV5-1	-	TRBJ2-2	CASSLVAPNTGELFF	TGCGCCAGCAGCTTGGTAGCCCCGAACACCGGGGAGCTGTTTTTT
-	TRBV9	-	TRBJ1-2	CASSAPGGNGYTF	TGTGCCAGCAGCGCCCCGGGCGGGAATGGCTACACCTTC
TRBD1	TRBV28	few	TRBJ1-6	CASRGQGTYNSPLHF	TGTGCCAGCAGGGGACAGGGGACATATAATTCACCCCTCCACTTT
-	TRBV27	-	TRBJ1-1	CASSLGGVGTEAFF	TGTGCCAGCAGTTTAGGAGGAGTGGGCACTGAAGCTTTCTTT
TRBD2	TRBV28	-	TRBJ2-1	CASSFLAGGNEQFF	TGTGCCAGCAGTTTCCTAGCGGGAGGTAATGAGCAGTTCTTC
TRBD2	TRBV9	-	TRBJ2-2	CASSARLAGESGELFF	TGTGCCAGCAGCGCCAGACTAGCGGGAGAATCCGGGGAGCTGTTTTTT
-	TRBV27	-	TRBJ2-5	CASSLRTAWAETQYF	TGTGCCAGCAGTTTAAGGACAGCGTGGGCAGAGACCCAGTACTTC
TRBD2	TRBV14	-	TRBJ2-1	CASSQVYSGGPFF	TGTGCCAGCAGCCAAGTCTATAGCGGGGGTCCGTTCTTC
-	TRBV25-1	-	TRBJ2-3	CASSGSSGLDTQYF	TGTGCCAGCAGTGGGAGTAGCGGTTTAGATACGCAGTATTTT
-	TRBV6-6	-	TRBJ2-5	CASSYSDTQETQYF	TGTGCCAGCAGTTACTCGGACACCCAAGAGACCCAGTACTTC
TRBD2	TRBV4-2	-	TRBJ2-2	CASSPGLAGTGELFF	TGTGCCAGCAGCCCGGGACTAGCGGGCACCGGGGAGCTGTTTTTT
TRBD2	TRBV5-4	-	TRBJ2-2	CASKVAGGNTGELFF	TGTGCCAGCAAAGTCGCGGGAGGGAACACCGGGGAGCTGTTTTTT